These 18 T cell receptor beta chains came from one sample sequenced in a study of T cells after yellow fever vaccination. TCRdb reanalysed the 5' RACE reads using MiXCR and keeps one entry per CDR3 protein. The sample records 200,000 to 300,000 distinct CDR3 sequences, approximately 12% being singletons. This material consisted of CD4+ T cells sorted from PBMCs, taken 45 days after the yellow fever booster vaccination. The receptors shown here come from a man under 40 who received the YFV17D yellow fever vaccine.

This chain connects TRBV30 to TRBJ2-2; TRBD2 aligns across 14 bases. V gave up 5 bases and J gave up 2 bases; unmatched junction bases: 10. Looked up from germline, CDR1 is GTSNPN and CDR2 is SVGIG (reference sequence). This CDR3 spans 18 amino acids. The CDR3: CAWAPRTSGRSNTGELFF. The DNA of the CDR3 is TGTGCCTGGGCCCCCAGGACTAGCGGGAGGTCCAACACCGGGGAGCTGTTTTTT.

This clonotype came up a few times. V gene TRBV6-6 combines with J gene TRBJ2-3; D gene ambiguous. Germline V gene lookup returns CDR1 MNHNY and CDR2 SVGAGI (reference sequence). V was pared by 6 bases and J by 5 bases, with 3 bases between. This CDR3 is 10 amino acids long. CDR3 amino acids: CASREDTQYF. As DNA, the CDR3 is TGTGCCAGCAGGGAAGATACGCAGTATTTT.

This clonotype was counted ten times or more. The gene calls are TRBV4-2 and TRBJ2-1; D is unclear. The CDR3 has 16 residues. Trimming removed 4 bases at V and 8 bases at J, with 21 bases between. Germline-derived CDR1 and CDR2 are LGHNA and YNFKEQ. CDR3 bases: TGTGCCAGCAGCCCGTCAGCGACCAATAGAGGAGATGAGCAGTTCTTC. It encodes CASSPSATNRGDEQFF.

In its sample, this clonotype was seen a few times. CDR3: CASSSGQTGKEQYF. DNA for the CDR3: TGTGCCAGCAGTTCCGGACAGACAGGGAAGGAGCAGTACTTC. V gene TRBV12-3 or TRBV12-4 combines with J gene TRBJ2-7, with TRBD1 matching over 7 bases. J lost 7 bases, V lost 4 bases, and 10 bases had no gene match. The CDR3 has 14 residues.

V usage is TRBV12-3 or TRBV12-4 and J usage is TRBJ2-2, with D perhaps TRBD1 (5 bases). CDR3 length: 15 residues. V shed 3 bases and J shed 7 bases, with 15 bases lying between them. The CDR3 DNA reads as TGTGCCAGCAGTTTCAGGGTCGGTTATAACGGGGAGCTGTTTTTT. This codes for CASSFRVGYNGELFF.

For this clonotype: A much larger clonotype is one base distant, so this may be a read error. This chain uses TRBV6-5 with TRBJ2-2, with D perhaps being TRBD1 or TRBD2 (5 bases each). Germline V lookup: CDR1 MNHEY, CDR2 SVGAGI. This CDR3 region has 14 residues. CDR3 residues: CGSSSGANTGELFF. In nucleotides, the CDR3 is TGTGGCAGCAGTTCCGGGGCAAACACCGGGGAGCTGTTTTTT.

This clonotype was seen a handful of times. The rearrangement joins TRBV7-9 to TRBJ2-3; 9 positions match TRBD2. This CDR3 comprises 16 residues. Germline V gene sequence: CDR1 SEHNR, CDR2 FQNEAQ (reference sequence). The J segment lost 2 bases and the V segment lost 3 bases, leaving 6 bases of the junction unmatched. CDR3 nucleotides: TGTGCCAGCAGCTTTAGCGGGAGTTCCCCCACAGATACGCAGTATTTT. Translation gives CASSFSGSSPTDTQYF.

V is TRBV5-1 and J is TRBJ2-7; D is undetermined. Germline V gives CDR1 SGHRS, CDR2 YFSETQ. V was clipped by 4 bases and J by 6 bases, with 17 bases between them. The CDR3 consists of 14 residues. The CDR3 is CASSLVNTESEQYF. The CDR3 coding sequence is TGCGCCAGCAGCCTAGTAAACACAGAAAGCGAGCAGTACTTC.

This clonotype was detected only a few times. The chain employs TRBV6-1 and TRBJ2-1; TRBD2 might be the D (5 bases). Germline loops: CDR1 MNHNS, CDR2 SASEGT. Trimming took 6 bases from V and 9 from J, leaving 21 bases between them. The CDR3 runs to 15 residues. CDR3 bases: TGTGCCAGCAGCACCGGGATCACGGGTGGGTCTGAGCAGTTCTTC. It codes for CASSTGITGGSEQFF.

The chain uses TRBV4-3 and TRBJ1-4; D not certain. Trimming shortened V by 1 base and J by 5 bases, and 11 bases separated the two germline ends. The germline CDR1 and CDR2 sequences are LGHNA and YSLEER. This CDR3 is built from 15 residues. Here the CDR3 DNA reads TGCGCCAGCAGCCAAGGACGGAGACTGAATGAAAAACTGTTTTTT. Its translation is CASSQGRRLNEKLFF.

The CDR3 DNA sequence: TGTGCCACCAGTGATGCCGGGCGTCACACCGGGGAGCTGTTTTTT. As protein: CATSDAGRHTGELFF. The chain combines TRBV24-1 with TRBJ2-2; D gene uncertain. CDR1 and CDR2 from the germline V gene are KGHDR and SFDVKD. The CDR3 has 15 amino acids. The V and J ends lost 3 bases and 3 bases respectively, with 10 bases between them.

This chain uses TRBV7-9 with TRBJ2-5; 10 nucleotides agree with TRBD2. CDR3 length equals 15 residues. Germline V gives CDR1 SEHNR, CDR2 FQNEAQ (reference sequence). V shed 10 bases, J shed 3 bases, and the junction held 11 bases outside the gene matches. DNA of the CDR3: TGTGCCAACGTCGGAGCGGGAGGGTTAGAAGAGACCCAGTACTTC. Translated: CANVGAGGLEETQYF.

V usage is TRBV20-1 and J usage is TRBJ2-3, with unresolved D. Trimming took 3 bases from V and 3 from J, leaving 13 bases between them. This CDR3 is 14 amino acids long. Germline V gene data show CDR1 as DFQATT and CDR2 as SNEGSKA (reference sequence). The CDR3 nucleotides read TGCAGTGCTAGGCGACCCGAAGGTACAGATACGCAGTATTTT. Its protein product is CSARRPEGTDTQYF.

This clonotype was counted many times. The V and J genes are TRBV20-1 and TRBJ2-5; D is tentatively TRBD1 or TRBD2 (5 bases each). The CDR3 sequence is 16 residues long. In germline, CDR1 is DFQATT, CDR2 SNEGSKA (reference sequence). Trimming took off 0 bases at V and 5 bases at J, with 19 bases between the two ends. Here the CDR3 reads CSARDPATRGGETQYF. DNA of the CDR3: TGCAGTGCTAGAGACCCCGCTACTCGGGGCGGGGAGACCCAGTACTTC.

This clonotype has more than one count but fewer than ten. The V gene is TRBV29-1, the J gene TRBJ1-3; D not certain. Trimming pared 5 bases from V and 9 bases from J, leaving 20 bases between. This CDR3 has 14 amino acids. Germline V gene lookup returns CDR1 SQVTM and CDR2 ANQGSEA. Here the CDR3 DNA reads TGCAGCGTTATATACGGGGAGAAGTCTGGCACCATATATTTT. Its translation: CSVIYGEKSGTIYF.

There are a few counts of this clonotype. V gene TRBV10-3 combines with J gene TRBJ2-3; D could derive from TRBD1 or TRBD2 (5 bases each). CDR3 length: 11 amino acids. CDR1 is ENHRY and CDR2 is SYGVKD in the germline V gene. V was clipped by 11 bases and J by 8 bases, with 14 bases between them. The CDR3 sequence is CAARTRGTQYF. CDR3 sequence (DNA): TGTGCCGCCAGAACTAGGGGTACGCAGTATTTT.

This clonotype came up a few times. Here the CDR3 reads CASSYGGINGYTF. The CDR3 coding sequence is TGTGCCAGCAGTTACGGGGGGATTAATGGCTACACCTTC. The rearrangement links TRBV6-5 to TRBJ1-2; perhaps TRBD1 as D (5 bases). Germline V lookup: CDR1 MNHEY, CDR2 SVGAGI. The CDR3 has 13 residues. Trimming took 2 bases from V and 6 from J, leaving 10 bases between them.

The chain links TRBV7-2 to TRBJ1-1; no clear D gene. The V and J ends lost 3 bases and 3 bases respectively, with 11 bases between them. The CDR3 has 14 residues. Germline V gene lookup returns CDR1 SGHTA and CDR2 FQGNSA. DNA of the CDR3: TGTGCCAGCAGCTTTGCCGGGCTTTACACTGAAGCTTTCTTT. Its translation: CASSFAGLYTEAFF.